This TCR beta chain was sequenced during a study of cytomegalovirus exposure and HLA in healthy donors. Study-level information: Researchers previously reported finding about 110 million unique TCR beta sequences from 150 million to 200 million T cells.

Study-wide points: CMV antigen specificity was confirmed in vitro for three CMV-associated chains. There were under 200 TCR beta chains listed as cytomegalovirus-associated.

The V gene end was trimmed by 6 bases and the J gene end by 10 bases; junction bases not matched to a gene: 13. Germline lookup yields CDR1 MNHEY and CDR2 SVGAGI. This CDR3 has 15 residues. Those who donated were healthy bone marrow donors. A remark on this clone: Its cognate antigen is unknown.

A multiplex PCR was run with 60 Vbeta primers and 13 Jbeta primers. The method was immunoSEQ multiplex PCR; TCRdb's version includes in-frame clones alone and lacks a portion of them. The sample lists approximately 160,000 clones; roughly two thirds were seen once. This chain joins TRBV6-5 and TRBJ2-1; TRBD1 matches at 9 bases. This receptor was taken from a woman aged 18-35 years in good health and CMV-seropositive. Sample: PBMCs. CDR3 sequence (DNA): TGTGCCAGCAGGACAGGGGGGGACAGGGTCACCGAGCAGTTCTTC. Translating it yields CASRTGGDRVTEQFF.